This T cell receptor beta chain derives from a study of Ad26.COV2.S vaccination and SARS-CoV-2 variants. The wider study: Ad26.COV2.S was injected intramuscularly once or twice, 56 days apart.

On this clone: The antigen remains undetermined. Other nucleotide sequences from this sample produce the same CDR3.

CDR3 length equals 12 residues. The germline gives CDR1 SGHDT, CDR2 YYEEEE. Trimming pared 0 bases from V and 5 bases from J, leaving 5 bases between. Clones were sequenced by immunoSEQ multiplex PCR, and TCRdb holds only the in-frame ones, with some missing. The table lists about 680,000 clones, 89% of them singletons. The study, taken as a whole, reports: Reports say spike-specific CD8+ and CD4+ T cell responses covered substantial breadth after vaccination. Similar non-spike TCR breadth was seen in vaccine and placebo recipients.

Stated treatment: some 20 received Ad26.COV2.S at low or high dose, single or two shots; 5 received placebo; per-sample allocation not given. Sampling took place 63 days after the first vaccine or placebo injection. The specimen comprised peripheral blood, sampled in a trial of Ad26.COV2.S vaccine versus placebo. The rearrangement links TRBV5-6 to TRBJ2-5; D not certain. The TCR was taken from a person aged 18 to 59 who received the Ad26.COV2.S COVID-19 vaccine or a placebo. CDR3 nucleotides: TGTGCCAGCAGCTTGGCCGGGGAGACCCAGTACTTC. It translates to CASSLAGETQYF. The full variable domain, completed using reference TRBV5-6 and TRBJ2-5, is DAGVTQSPTHLIKTRGQQVTLRCSPKSGHDTVSWYQQALGQGPQFIFQYYEEEERQRGNFPDRFSGHQFPNYSSELNVNALLLGDSALYLCASSLAGETQYFGPGTRLLVL.